This TCR beta chain appears in the sequencing data of a study of blood T cell repertoires in COVID-19. Study-level background: Italy, Spain and the United States were the sources of the convalescent and acute COVID-19 samples. Sources were T cells, B-cell-depleted T cells, or PBMCs; the material itself was cDNA or gDNA.

The ends lost 0 bases at V and 3 bases at J; junction bases unmatched: 2. This CDR3 spans 14 amino acids. Germline assignment: CDR1 SGHRS and CDR2 YFSETQ. Methods used by the authors: Reference gene primers were amplified, and this amplification served to estimate nucleated cell counts. Sequenced by immunoSEQ multiplex PCR; TCRdb stores in-frame clones only, minus some. The V and J calls and clone size were taken over from that table, and D and trimming were inferred from the DNA. Here the sample spans approximately 100,000 clones, roughly 89% being singletons. The V and J genes are TRBV5-1 and TRBJ2-7; 8 bases are a match to TRBD2. This TCR was recovered from a human donor with acute or convalescent COVID-19. The donor label of this sample is uncertain. Sequenced sample: peripheral blood. The CDR3 DNA is TGCGCCAGCAGCTTGGCGGGGGGGATCTACGAGCAGTACTTC. Protein product: CASSLAGGIYEQYF.